The entry that follows covers one TCR beta chain sequence. This sample is part of a study of blood T cell repertoires in COVID-19. Looking at the study overall: The origin of the acute and convalescent COVID-19 samples was the United States, Italy and Spain. Sources were T cells, B-cell-depleted T cells, or PBMCs; the material itself was cDNA or gDNA.

Original analysis: Amplification of reference gene primers was used by the study to estimate nucleated cell counts. Profiled with immunoSEQ multiplex PCR; TCRdb holds only in-frame clones, not every one. D and trimming come from the DNA, and the V and J calls and clone size come from that table. The top ten hold just over 6.5% of the sample, which has some 120,000 clones, 85% seen once. This CDR3 spans 15 amino acids. Germline V gives CDR1 SNHLY, CDR2 FYNNEI. The V gene lost 2 bases and the J gene lost 1 base, with 11 bases spanning the gap. The clonotype comes from a man of 80 years or more with active or convalescent COVID-19. The chain joins TRBV2 to TRBJ1-2, with D possibly TRBD1 on 5 matching bases. Sample: peripheral blood. This CDR3 reads CASSETGGSNYGYTF. CDR3 DNA: TGTGCCAGCAGTGAAACGGGGGGGAGTAACTATGGCTACACCTTC.